Here is one T cell receptor (beta chain) with its context. This specimen belongs to a study of OX40 agonist ivuxolimab in advanced cancers. The CDR3 sequence is 13 residues long. CDR1 is SGHAT and CDR2 is FQNNGV in the germline V gene. Unmatched junction bases numbered 3, after V lost 2 bases and J lost 6 bases. Assay used: immunoSEQ multiplex PCR; TCRdb lists only in-frame clones, some missing. The table includes approximately 74,000 clones, 90% detected once. The chain recombines TRBV11-2 with TRBJ1-2; 7 positions match TRBD1. This material consisted of CD4+ or CD8+ T cells sorted from blood, taken in a trial of the OX40 agonist ivuxolimab. The source of this sequence is an adult with an advanced solid tumor such as melanoma, head and neck, liver or kidney cancer. CDR3 DNA: TGTGCCAGCAGCTTAAACAGGGGAAATGGCTACACCTTC. This sequence encodes CASSLNRGNGYTF.